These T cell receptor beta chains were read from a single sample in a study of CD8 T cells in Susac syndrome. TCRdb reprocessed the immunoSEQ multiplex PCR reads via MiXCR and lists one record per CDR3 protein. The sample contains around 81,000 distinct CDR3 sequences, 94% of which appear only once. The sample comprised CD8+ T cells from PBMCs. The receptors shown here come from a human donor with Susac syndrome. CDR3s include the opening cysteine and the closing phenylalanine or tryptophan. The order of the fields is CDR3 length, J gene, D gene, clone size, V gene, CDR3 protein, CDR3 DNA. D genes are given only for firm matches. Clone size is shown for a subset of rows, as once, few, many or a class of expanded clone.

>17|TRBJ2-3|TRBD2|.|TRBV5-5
CASSLRPSTSDTDTQYF
TGTGCCAGCAGCTTGCGGCCCTCGACTAGCGACACAGATACGCAGTATTTT
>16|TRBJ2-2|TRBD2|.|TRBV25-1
CASTGGLADNTGELFF
TGTGCCAGCACCGGCGGGCTAGCGGATAACACCGGGGAGCTGTTTTTT
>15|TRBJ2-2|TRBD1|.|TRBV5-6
CASSSDRENTGELFF
TGTGCCAGCAGCTCGGACAGGGAGAACACCGGGGAGCTGTTTTTT
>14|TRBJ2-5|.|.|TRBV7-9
CASSLGSSVETQYF
TGTGCCAGCAGCTTAGGGTCCAGCGTGGAGACCCAGTACTTC
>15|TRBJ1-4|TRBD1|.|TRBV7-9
CASSLRTGVNEKLFF
TGTGCCAGCAGCCTTCGGACAGGGGTTAATGAAAAACTGTTTTTT
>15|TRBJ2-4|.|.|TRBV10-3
CAISDGALAKNIQYF
TGTGCCATCAGTGATGGGGCTCTAGCCAAAAACATTCAGTACTTC
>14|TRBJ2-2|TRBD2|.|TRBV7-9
CASSLPAGSGELFF
TGTGCCAGCAGCTTACCAGCGGGGTCCGGGGAGCTGTTTTTT
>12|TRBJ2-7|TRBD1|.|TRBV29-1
CSVGQGSYEQYF
TGCAGCGTTGGACAGGGGTCCTACGAGCAGTACTTC
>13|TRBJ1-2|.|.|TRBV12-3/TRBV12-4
CASSPHLSYGYTF
TGTGCCAGCAGTCCACACCTCAGCTATGGCTACACCTTC
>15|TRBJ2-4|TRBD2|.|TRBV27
CASSPIRGEGNIQYF
TGTGCCAGCAGTCCTATCCGGGGGGAAGGGAACATTCAGTACTTC
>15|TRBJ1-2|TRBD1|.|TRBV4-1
CASRNRGQLDYGYTF
TGCGCCAGCAGGAATCGGGGACAGTTAGACTATGGCTACACCTTC
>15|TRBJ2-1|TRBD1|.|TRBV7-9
CASSHGRQGYNEQFF
TGTGCCAGCAGCCATGGCCGACAGGGCTACAATGAGCAGTTCTTC
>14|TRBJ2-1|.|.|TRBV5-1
CASSFGTYYNEQFF
TGCGCCAGCAGCTTCGGGACATACTACAATGAGCAGTTCTTC
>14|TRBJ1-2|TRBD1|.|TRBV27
CASSLARGNYGYTF
TGTGCCAGCAGTTTAGCCAGGGGGAACTATGGCTACACCTTC
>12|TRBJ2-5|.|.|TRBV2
CASSGWEETQYF
TGTGCCAGCAGTGGCTGGGAGGAGACCCAGTACTTC
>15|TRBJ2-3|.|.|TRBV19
CASSVRGISTDTQYF
TGTGCCAGTAGTGTCCGGGGGATCAGCACAGATACGCAGTATTTT
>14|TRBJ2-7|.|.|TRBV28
CASTGWQGFDEQYF
TGTGCCAGCACCGGTTGGCAGGGGTTCGACGAGCAGTACTTC
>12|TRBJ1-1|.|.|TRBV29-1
CSVEDRDTEAFF
TGCAGCGTTGAAGATCGGGACACTGAAGCTTTCTTT
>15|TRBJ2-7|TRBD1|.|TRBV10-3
CAISEGGQVRYEQYF
TGTGCCATCAGTGAGGGGGGACAGGTTCGCTACGAGCAGTACTTC
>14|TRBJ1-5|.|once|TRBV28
CASSSGGSNQPQHF
TGTGCCAGCAGCTCGGGGGGAAGCAATCAGCCCCAGCATTTT
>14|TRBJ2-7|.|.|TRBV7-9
CASSQRDFGYEQYF
TGTGCCAGCAGCCAAAGGGACTTTGGCTACGAGCAGTACTTC
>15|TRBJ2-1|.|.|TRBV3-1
CASSQDHDQPHEQFF
TGTGCCAGCAGCCAAGATCATGACCAACCCCATGAGCAGTTCTTC
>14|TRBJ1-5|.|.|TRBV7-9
CASSRQGSNQPQHF
TGTGCCAGCAGCAGGCAGGGGAGCAATCAGCCCCAGCATTTT
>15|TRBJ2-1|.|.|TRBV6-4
CASSPGKGEYNEQFF
TGTGCCAGCAGTCCGGGGAAGGGGGAGTACAATGAGCAGTTCTTC
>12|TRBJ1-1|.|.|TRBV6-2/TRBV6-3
CASSHPATEAFF
TGTGCCAGCAGTCACCCGGCCACTGAAGCTTTCTTT
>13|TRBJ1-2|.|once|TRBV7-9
CASSLKLGGGYTF
TGTGCCAGCAGCTTAAAGCTCGGCGGCGGCTACACCTTC
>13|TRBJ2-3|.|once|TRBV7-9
CALRGVAEDTQYF
TGTGCCCTCCGTGGGGTGGCAGAGGATACGCAGTATTTT
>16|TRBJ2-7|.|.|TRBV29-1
CSVEDLGVGLTYEQYF
TGCAGCGTTGAAGATCTGGGGGTGGGGTTAACCTACGAGCAGTACTTC
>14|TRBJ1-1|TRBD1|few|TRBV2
CASETGGEYTEAFF
TGTGCCAGCGAAACAGGGGGCGAATATACTGAAGCTTTCTTT
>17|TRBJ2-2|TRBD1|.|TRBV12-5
CASGPLGGTGNTGELFF
TGTGCTAGTGGTCCCCTAGGAGGGACAGGGAACACCGGGGAGCTGTTTTTT
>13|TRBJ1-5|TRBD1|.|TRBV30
CAWATGFNQPQHF
TGTGCCTGGGCGACAGGGTTCAATCAGCCCCAGCATTTT
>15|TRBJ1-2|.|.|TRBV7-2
CASSPDSQAAYGYTF
TGTGCCAGCAGCCCGGACAGCCAGGCGGCTTATGGCTACACCTTC
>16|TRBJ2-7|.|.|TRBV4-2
CASSQESSGEPYEQYF
TGTGCCAGCAGCCAAGAATCCAGCGGAGAACCCTACGAGCAGTACTTC
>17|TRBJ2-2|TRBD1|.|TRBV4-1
CASSMGPGTGLDGELFF
TGCGCCAGCAGCATGGGCCCCGGGACAGGGCTCGACGGGGAGCTGTTTTTT
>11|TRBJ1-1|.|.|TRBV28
CASTENTEAFF
TGTGCCAGTACAGAGAACACTGAAGCTTTCTTT
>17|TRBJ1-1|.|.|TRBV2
CASSETKLETMNTEAFF
TGTGCCAGCAGTGAAACTAAGTTGGAAACCATGAACACTGAAGCTTTCTTT
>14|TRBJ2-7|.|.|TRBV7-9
CASSLQQLHYEQYF
TGTGCCAGCAGCTTACAACAGCTCCACTACGAGCAGTACTTC
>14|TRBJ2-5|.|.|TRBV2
CASSEVAAQETQYF
TGTGCCAGCAGTGAAGTGGCAGCCCAAGAGACCCAGTACTTC
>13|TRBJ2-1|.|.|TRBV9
CASSVGGFNEQFF
TGTGCCAGCAGCGTAGGTGGGTTCAATGAGCAGTTCTTC
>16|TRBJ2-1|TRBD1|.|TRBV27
CASSPPRDSPSNEQFF
TGTGCCAGCAGTCCCCCTCGGGACAGCCCTTCCAATGAGCAGTTCTTC
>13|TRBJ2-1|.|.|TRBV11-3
CASSARTANEQFF
TGTGCCAGCAGCGCGAGGACGGCCAATGAGCAGTTCTTC
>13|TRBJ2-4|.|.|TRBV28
CASSRQGRDIQYF
TGTGCCAGCAGTCGACAGGGGAGGGACATTCAGTACTTC
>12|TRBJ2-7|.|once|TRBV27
CASSGGGPEQYF
TGTGCCAGCAGTGGCGGAGGCCCCGAGCAGTACTTC
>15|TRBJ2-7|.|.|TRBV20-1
CSARDLRGSQGEQYF
TGCAGTGCTAGAGATCTGAGGGGGTCGCAGGGTGAGCAGTACTTC
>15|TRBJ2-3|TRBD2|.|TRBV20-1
CSASPSGSSSDTQYF
TGCAGTGCTAGTCCTAGCGGGAGTTCCTCAGATACGCAGTATTTT
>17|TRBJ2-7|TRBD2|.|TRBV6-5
CASSFSLEGLAIYEQYF
TGTGCCAGCAGCTTCTCCCTTGAGGGACTAGCCATCTACGAGCAGTACTTC
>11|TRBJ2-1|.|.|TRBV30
CAYRENNEQFF
TGTGCCTACCGAGAGAACAATGAGCAGTTCTTC
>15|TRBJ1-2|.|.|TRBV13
CASSLGWREDYGYTF
TGTGCCAGCAGCTTAGGGTGGCGGGAGGACTATGGCTACACCTTC
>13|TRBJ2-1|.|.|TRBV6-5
CASSSYAGNEQFF
TGTGCCAGCAGTTCGTACGCGGGCAATGAGCAGTTCTTC
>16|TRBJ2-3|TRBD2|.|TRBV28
CASSLDREGVADTQYF
TGTGCCAGCAGTTTAGACCGGGAGGGTGTGGCAGATACGCAGTATTTT
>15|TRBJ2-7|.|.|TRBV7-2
CASSPNTGLADEQYF
TGTGCCAGCAGCCCGAATACGGGACTCGCGGACGAGCAGTACTTC
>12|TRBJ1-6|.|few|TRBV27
CASSPLNSPLHF
TGTGCCAGCAGTCCCCTAAATTCACCCCTCCACTTT
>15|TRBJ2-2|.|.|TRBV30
CAWSLHSWSTGELFF
TGTGCCTGGAGTCTACACAGCTGGAGCACCGGGGAGCTGTTTTTT